The 4 T cell receptor beta chains below come from one sample, sequenced in a study of T-cell reconstitution after alpha-beta-depleted transplantation in children (dated by TCRdb to 2016 to 2018). The method behind the library was PCR. Sequencing was carried out with an Illumina HiSeq 2500. TCR libraries were prepared with molecular barcoding, using unique molecular identifiers to normalize TCRbeta repertoire quantification. TCRdb reprocessing: public reads trimmed at Q25 with fastp, clones called with MiXCR, in-frame beta chains kept. Here each entry gathers all rows of one CDR3 protein and keeps the most common genes and DNA. This sample has some 200,000 distinct CDR3 sequences in its table, and more than 7.5% of those were observed once. Of the sample, approximately 5% is held by the ten largest clones. The input for sequencing was PBMCs from the stem cell graft donor, taken from the stem cell graft. The receptor set was obtained from a human donor who donated a stem cell graft to a child with SCID.

This clonotype has at least ten counts. This sequence joins TRBV9 and TRBJ2-7; D is unclear. The CDR3 contains 14 residues. Looked up from germline, CDR1 is SGDLS and CDR2 is YYNGEE. V was pared by 0 bases and J by 3 bases, with 10 bases between. As DNA, the CDR3 is TGTGCCAGCAGCGTAGGGCAGTCTATCTACGAGCAGTACTTC. Amino acids: CASSVGQSIYEQYF.

This clonotype was recorded many times. The CDR3 region has the DNA TGTGCCAGCTCACCCCAGGGGAGCGATAATTCACCCCTCCACTTT. Its protein product is CASSPQGSDNSPLHF. V usage is TRBV18 and J usage is TRBJ1-6; tentatively, D is TRBD1 (6 bases). The CDR3 is made up of 15 amino acids. Germline CDR1 and CDR2: KGHSH and LQKENI. The ends were cut back, 3 bases at V and 5 bases at J, with 11 bases in the middle.

This clonotype was recorded at least ten times. The genes are TRBV15 and TRBJ2-3; 8 positions agree with TRBD1. CDR1 LNHNV and CDR2 YYDKDF come from the germline V gene (reference sequence). The CDR3 contains 18 residues. The V gene end was trimmed by 1 base and the J gene end by 2 bases; junction bases not matched to a gene: 11. The CDR3 region is CATSRVGPGQDITDTQYF. In DNA, the CDR3 is TGTGCCACCAGCAGAGTGGGTCCGGGACAGGACATCACAGATACGCAGTATTTT. The whole variable domain, filled in from reference TRBV15 and TRBJ2-3, reads DAMVIQNPRYQVTQFGKPVTLSCSQTLNHNVMYWYQQKSSQAPKLLFHYYDKDFNNEADTPDNFQSRRPNTSFCFLDIRSPGLGDTAMYLCATSRVGPGQDITDTQYFGPGTRLTVL.

This clonotype came up many times. CDR3 DNA: TGCAGCGTGACCCCAGGGCCAGGGAAAGCAGATACGCAGTATTTT. Protein product: CSVTPGPGKADTQYF. The chain links TRBV29-1 to TRBJ2-3; a weak D match, TRBD1 (5 bases). The CDR3 sequence is 15 residues long. Trimming cost V 6 bases and J 4 bases, with 20 bases left between them. Germline lookup yields CDR1 SQVTM and CDR2 ANQGSEA.